The present entry profiles one TCR beta chain with its context. Its antigen is unidentified. The CDR3 consists of 12 residues. Trimming pared 6 bases from V and 15 bases from J, leaving 15 bases between. Per the germline V gene, CDR1 is MNHEY and CDR2 is SVGAGI. TCRdb keeps only in-frame clones here, not all; method: immunoSEQ multiplex PCR. The sample carries under 200,000 clones, about nine tenths recorded once. This sample is part of a study of T cell responses to AZD1222 COVID-19 vaccine. Study-level points and caveats: Variant regions that are unmutated are reportedly the target of nearly half of spike-specific TCRs. Among vaccine-associated CD4 TCRs, coverage spanned spike, with dominance at 160-218 and 743-854.

This chain uses TRBV6-5 with TRBJ1-6, with D possibly being TRBD1 (5 bases). The material sequenced was peripheral blood, taken on day 0 of AZD1222 vaccination. The sequence derives from an adult in good health. CDR3 sequence reads: CASRAFDRLLHF. CDR3 in DNA: TGTGCCAGCAGGGCATTCGACAGACTCCTCCACTTT.